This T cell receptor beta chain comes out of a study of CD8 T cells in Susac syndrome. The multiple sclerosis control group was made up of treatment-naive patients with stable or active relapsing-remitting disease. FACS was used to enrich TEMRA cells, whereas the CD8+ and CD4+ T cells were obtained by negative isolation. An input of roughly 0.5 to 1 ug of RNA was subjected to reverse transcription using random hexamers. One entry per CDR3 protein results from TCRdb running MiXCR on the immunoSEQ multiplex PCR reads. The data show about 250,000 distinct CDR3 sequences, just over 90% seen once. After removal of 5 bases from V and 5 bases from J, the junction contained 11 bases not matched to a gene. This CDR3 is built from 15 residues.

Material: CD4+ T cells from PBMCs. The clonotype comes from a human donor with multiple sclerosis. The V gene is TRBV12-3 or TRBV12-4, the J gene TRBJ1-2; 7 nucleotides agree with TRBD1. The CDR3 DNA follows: TGTGCCAGCAGTGAGGGGGCATCTCACAGTTATGGCTACACCTTC. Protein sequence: CASSEGASHSYGYTF.